This T cell receptor (beta chain) was recovered during a study of Japanese encephalitis immunity and Zika vaccine responses (dated by TCRdb to about 2021). Describing the broader study: Included participants received three 5.0 ug doses of alum-adjuvanted ZPIV at weeks 0, 4 and 28. TCR repertoires were also analyzed from three flavivirus-naive individuals at weeks 2, 6 and 52 after starting ZPIV vaccination. ZIKV peptides were 15-mers overlapping by 11 residues, selected for NetMHCpan/NetMHCII-predicted epitopes with affinity below 50 nM. A handful of representative participants from each pre-vaccination group were selected for TCR sequencing, using samples from week 0 (after pre-vaccination and before ZPIV) and week 52. A two-dose regimen of JEV vaccine (IXIARO), with doses given 28 days apart, was administered to around 11 participants two to three months before the first ZPIV dose. For stimulation, either ZIKV structural-protein peptide pools divided into flavivirus-conserved and non-conserved sets were used, or JEV or YFV peptides matching the pre-vaccination. One dose of YFV vaccine (YF-VAX) was administered before ZPIV to 11 to 12 participants, and fewer than 10 participants were flavivirus-naive. The study examined whether earlier vaccination against Japanese encephalitis virus (JEV) or yellow fever virus (YFV) influenced CD4 T cell responses to the Zika vaccine. Study-level results and caveats: Sample size limitations prevented peptide-pool deconvolution, so the individual peptides driving cross-reactive responses were not identified. JEV-pre-vaccinated donors showed higher repertoire similarity across time-points and stimulations than YFV-pre-vaccinated donors, indicating more clonotypes common to ZIKV and JEV stimulation. Only a few individuals showed CD8 T cell responses to ZIKV peptide pools, and those responses were very low in magnitude. The samples grouped by participant and showed no similarity across individuals, which suggests that no public TCRs were detected. Only a subset of trial participants with three doses and adequate samples was analyzed, not the entire vaccinated cohort. In JEV-pre-vaccinated donors, the repertoire richness of CD4 T cells responding to conserved ZIKV epitopes decreased significantly after ZPIV.

The V end loses 2 bases and the J end loses 0 bases, and a stretch of 8 bases separates them. The CDR3 covers 15 residues, taking in both the cysteine and the phenylalanine. The CDR3 DNA has 45 bases and is translated from base 1. CDR1 SGHTA and CDR2 FQGTGA are derived from the germline V gene. To prepare the library, 5' RACE was applied. Before sequencing, TCRbeta libraries were pooled in proportion to the sorted cell numbers of each library. Total RNA was extracted from sorted cells with RNAzol RT, and cDNA was synthesized with an oligo(dT) primer and a template-switching oligo. Using Kapa HiFi, PCR amplified the TCRbeta V-CDR3-J region between a SMARTer oligo primer and a TCRbeta constant-region primer. Illumina adaptors and sample-specific index barcodes were added in a second PCR, followed by HighPrep bead cleanup and Bioanalyzer confirmation of a band of roughly 650 bp. Libraries were sequenced on an Illumina MiSeq with 2x151 bp paired-end reads. Turning to the authors' computational methods: An in-house Java program demultiplexed the reads, while MiXCR assigned TCRbeta annotations and counted clonotypes. Repertoire overlap was measured with Morisita-Horn indices from the R package vegan, along with UPGMA clustering and Circos plots of recurring clonotypes. Shannon diversity and richness were normalized to the maximum possible value based on input cell numbers, so that values between 0 and 1 were obtained. CDR3beta sequences were aligned with MUSCLE, distances computed with SeqinR, and multidimensional scaling plotted in R. TCRdb itself trimmed the public reads at Q25 with fastp, ran MiXCR and retained productive beta chains. Identical CDR3 protein sequences are pooled into one entry, listed with their most common genes and DNA. The V and J calls shown here were made by TCRdb, not taken from the authors' results. This sample gives some 240 distinct CDR3 sequences in total; roughly 3.7% of them show up just once. The top ten constitute roughly 30% of the sample.

This clonotype was found a few times. Per-base quality was not reported, and no clone a single base away is much larger than it. PBMCs were stained with CellTrace CFSE and grown for around six days in RPMI containing around 7.7% human serum and peptide pools at around 1.1 ug/mL each. Unfixed proliferating CD4 T cells were sorted on a BD FACSAria as live CD56-CD19-CD16-CD3+CD4+ CFSE-low cells. The enrolled adults were healthy, and microneutralization screening showed them to be seronegative for ZIKV, JEV, YFV, DENV and WNV. Samples were obtained from a phase 1, double-blinded, randomized, placebo-controlled trial of an alum-adjuvanted Zika purified-inactivated virus (ZPIV) vaccine. Peripheral blood mononuclear cells were isolated using a standard procedure and then kept frozen in liquid nitrogen until they were used.

Source: antigen-activated CD4+ T cells from blood, cultured, taken during a Zika inactivated vaccine study. The V gene is TRBV7-3 and the J gene is TRBJ1-3; no D gene call is confident. The receptor was derived from an adult woman who received an inactivated Zika virus vaccine. The CDR3 sequence is CASSLSGSSGNTIYF. The nucleotide sequence is TGTGCCAGCAGCTTATCTGGGAGCTCTGGAAACACCATATATTTT. Full variable domain (CDR3 extended with the reference TRBV7-3 and TRBJ1-3 proteins): GAGVSQTPSNKVTEKGKYVELRCDPISGHTALYWYRQSLGQGPEFLIYFQGTGAADDSGLPNDRFFAVRPEGSVSTLKIQRTERGDSAVYLCASSLSGSSGNTIYFGEGSWLTVV.